The clone carrying this T cell receptor beta chain was counted at least ten times. The antigen remains unidentified. This sample is part of a study of CD8 T cells in ankylosing spondylitis. The V gene lost 1 base and the J gene lost 8 bases, with 8 bases spanning the gap. This CDR3 has 13 residues. General study points: It was reported that disease-linked clones were significantly enriched in matched ankylosing spondylitis synovial fluid.

TCRdb reprocessed the 5' RACE reads via MiXCR and lists one record per CDR3 protein. Altogether around 340,000 distinct CDR3 sequences are present, approximately 15% being singletons, with the ten largest covering about 1%. The sequenced sample was blood, either unsorted or a sorted T cell fraction (not recorded which). The TCR originated in a male donor with ankylosing spondylitis or in good health (not recorded which). The rearrangement links TRBV12-3 or TRBV12-4 to TRBJ1-4; no clear D. CDR3 in DNA: TGTGCCAGCAGTTTAGGAGGAGGAGAAAAACTGTTTTTT. This sequence encodes CASSLGGGEKLFF.